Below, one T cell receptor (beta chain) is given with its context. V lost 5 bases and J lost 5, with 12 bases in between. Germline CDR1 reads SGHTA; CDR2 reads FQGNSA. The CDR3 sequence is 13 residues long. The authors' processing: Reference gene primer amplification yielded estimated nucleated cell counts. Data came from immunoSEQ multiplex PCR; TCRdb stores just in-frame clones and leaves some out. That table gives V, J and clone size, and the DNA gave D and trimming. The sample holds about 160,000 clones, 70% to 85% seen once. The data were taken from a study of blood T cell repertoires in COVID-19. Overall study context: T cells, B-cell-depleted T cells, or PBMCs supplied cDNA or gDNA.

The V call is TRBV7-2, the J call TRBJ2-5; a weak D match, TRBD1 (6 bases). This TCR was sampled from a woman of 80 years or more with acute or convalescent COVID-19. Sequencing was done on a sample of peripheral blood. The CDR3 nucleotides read TGTGCCAGCAGCCCAGGGGCCATGGAGACCCAGTACTTC. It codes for CASSPGAMETQYF.